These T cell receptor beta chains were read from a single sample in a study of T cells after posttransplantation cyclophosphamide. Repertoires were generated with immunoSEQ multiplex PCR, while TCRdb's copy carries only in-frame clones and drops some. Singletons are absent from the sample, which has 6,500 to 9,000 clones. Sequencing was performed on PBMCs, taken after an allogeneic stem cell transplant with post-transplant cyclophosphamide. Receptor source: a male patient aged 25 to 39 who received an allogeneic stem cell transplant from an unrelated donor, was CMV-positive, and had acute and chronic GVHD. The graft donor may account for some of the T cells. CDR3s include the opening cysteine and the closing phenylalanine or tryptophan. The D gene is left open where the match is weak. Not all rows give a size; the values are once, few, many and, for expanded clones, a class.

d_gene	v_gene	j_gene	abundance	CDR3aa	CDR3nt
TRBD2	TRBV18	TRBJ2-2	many	CASSPGLAGVGELFF	TGTGCCAGCTCACCGGGACTAGCGGGAGTAGGGGAGCTGTTTTTT
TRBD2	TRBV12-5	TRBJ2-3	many	CASGLVPNPWGGGGTDTQYF	TGTGCTAGTGGTTTGGTACCCAACCCCTGGGGGGGTGGTGGCACAGATACGCAGTATTTT
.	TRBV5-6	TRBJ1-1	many	CASSFIQRNTEAFF	TGTGCCAGCAGCTTCATTCAGAGGAACACTGAAGCTTTCTTT
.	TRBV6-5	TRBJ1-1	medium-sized	CASSYSAGGGGTEAFF	TGTGCCAGCAGTTACTCGGCAGGAGGGGGGGGTACTGAAGCTTTCTTT
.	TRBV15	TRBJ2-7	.	CATSLGQGSYEQYF	TGTGCCACCAGCCTTGGGCAGGGCTCCTACGAGCAGTACTTC
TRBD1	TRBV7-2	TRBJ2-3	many	CASSPRTGPDTQYF	TGTGCCAGCAGCCCTAGGACAGGGCCAGATACGCAGTATTTT
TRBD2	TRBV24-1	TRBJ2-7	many	CATSDSRVSVAGVSYEQYF	TGTGCCACCAGTGATTCAAGGGTTTCGGTAGCGGGAGTGAGCTACGAGCAGTACTTC
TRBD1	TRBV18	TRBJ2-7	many	CASSLQGDGEQYF	TGTGCCAGCTCACTACAGGGGGACGGCGAGCAGTACTTC
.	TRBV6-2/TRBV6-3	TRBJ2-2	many	CASIKASNTGELFF	TGTGCCAGCATCAAGGCCTCGAACACCGGGGAGCTGTTTTTT
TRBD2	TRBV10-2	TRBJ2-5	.	CASSEGLAGGSETQYF	TGCGCCAGCAGTGAGGGACTAGCGGGGGGATCAGAGACCCAGTACTTC
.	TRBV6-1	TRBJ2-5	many	CASSAGISWETQYF	TGTGCCAGCAGTGCGGGGATTAGCTGGGAGACCCAGTACTTC
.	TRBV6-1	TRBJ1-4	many	CATARTDNNEKLFF	TGTGCCACGGCTAGGACAGACAATAATGAAAAACTGTTTTTT
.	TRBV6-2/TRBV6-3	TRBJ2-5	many	CASKEGKETQYF	TGTGCCAGCAAAGAGGGTAAAGAGACCCAGTACTTC
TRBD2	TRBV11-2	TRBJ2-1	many	CASSPWGGLGYNEQFF	TGTGCCAGCAGCCCCTGGGGGGGACTGGGCTACAATGAGCAGTTCTTC
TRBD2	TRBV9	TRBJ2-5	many	CASSGTSGPQETQYF	TGTGCCAGCAGCGGGACTAGCGGGCCACAAGAGACCCAGTACTTC
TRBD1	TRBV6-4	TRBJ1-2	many	CASSPGTGGRYGYTF	TGTGCCAGCAGTCCCGGGACAGGGGGCCGGTATGGCTACACCTTC
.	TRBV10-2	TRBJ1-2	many	CASSIGSQYGYTF	TGCGCCAGCAGTATCGGTAGCCAGTATGGCTACACCTTC
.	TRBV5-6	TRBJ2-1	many	CASSLDRGGSQEQFF	TGTGCCAGCAGCTTGGACAGGGGAGGGTCCCAAGAGCAGTTCTTC
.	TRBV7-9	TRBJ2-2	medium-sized	CASSIRRVGTGELFF	TGTGCCAGCAGTATTAGGAGGGTCGGCACCGGGGAGCTGTTTTTT
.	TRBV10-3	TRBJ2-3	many	CAISEGSTDTQYF	TGTGCCATCAGTGAAGGGAGCACAGATACGCAGTATTTT
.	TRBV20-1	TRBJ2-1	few	CSATNNEQFF	TGCAGTGCTACTAACAATGAGCAGTTCTTC
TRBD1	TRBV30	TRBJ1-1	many	CAWISGTGVKTEAFF	TGTGCCTGGATCTCCGGGACAGGGGTTAAGACTGAAGCTTTCTTT
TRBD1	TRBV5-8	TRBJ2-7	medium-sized	CASSARTGVAYEQYF	TGTGCCAGCAGCGCAAGGACAGGGGTAGCCTACGAGCAGTACTTC
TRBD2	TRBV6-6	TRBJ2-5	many	CASSLAGVLETQYF	TGTGCCAGCAGTCTAGCGGGAGTGTTAGAGACCCAGTACTTC
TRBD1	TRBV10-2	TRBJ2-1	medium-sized	CASSESTGASGNEQFF	TGCGCCAGCAGTGAGTCAACAGGGGCAAGTGGCAATGAGCAGTTCTTC
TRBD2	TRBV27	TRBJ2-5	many	CASSKLAGGPQETQYF	TGTGCCAGCAGCAAACTAGCGGGGGGACCCCAAGAGACCCAGTACTTC
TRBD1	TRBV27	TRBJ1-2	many	CASSVNRGRDYGYTF	TGTGCCAGCAGTGTTAACAGGGGACGGGACTATGGCTACACCTTC
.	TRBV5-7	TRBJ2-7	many	CASSFFRGEQYF	TGTGCCAGCAGCTTTTTTCGGGGCGAGCAGTACTTC
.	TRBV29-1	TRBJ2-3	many	CSVHRNRGSADTQYF	TGCAGCGTCCATCGGAATCGGGGATCAGCAGATACGCAGTATTTT
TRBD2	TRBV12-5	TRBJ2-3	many	CASGLVGRTSETDTQYF	TGTGCTAGTGGTTTGGTAGGAAGGACTAGCGAGACAGATACGCAGTATTTT
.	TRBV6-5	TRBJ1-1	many	CASSPGHYNTEAFF	TGTGCCAGCAGTCCTGGACACTATAACACTGAAGCTTTCTTT
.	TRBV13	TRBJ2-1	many	CASSLLESSYNEQFF	TGTGCCAGCAGCTTACTAGAGAGCTCCTACAATGAGCAGTTCTTC
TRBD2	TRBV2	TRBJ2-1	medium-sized	CATWIIAGSYNEQFF	TGTGCCACATGGATTATAGCGGGCTCCTACAATGAGCAGTTCTTC
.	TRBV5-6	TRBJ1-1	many	CASRTGQGWAHTEAFF	TGTGCCAGCAGGACCGGGCAGGGATGGGCCCATACTGAAGCTTTCTTT